This T cell receptor beta chain was observed in a study of T cells in Graves' hyperthyroidism and ophthalmopathy. The CDR3 spans 14 residues. Trimming removed 3 bases from V and 2 bases from J, with 8 bases in between. RNA transcripts yielded amplified TCR beta CDR3 regions. TCR CDR3 regions were first amplified by RT-PCR with HTBI primers. TCRdb re-called the multiplex PCR reads with MiXCR, one entry per CDR3 protein. The sample consists of roughly 570,000 distinct CDR3 sequences, more than 45% of them appearing once. Exclusion criteria comprised uncontrolled infection, other autoimmune disease, pregnancy or lactation.

The sequenced sample was peripheral blood or thyroid tissue (not recorded which). This sequence joins TRBV12-3 or TRBV12-4 and TRBJ1-5; possible D gene TRBD1, 6 bases. This receptor was obtained from an adult woman with Graves' disease, either hyperthyroidism or ophthalmopathy (not recorded which). Here the CDR3 reads CASSFRTGNQPQHF. The CDR3 DNA follows: TGTGCCAGCAGTTTTAGGACAGGCAATCAGCCCCAGCATTTT.